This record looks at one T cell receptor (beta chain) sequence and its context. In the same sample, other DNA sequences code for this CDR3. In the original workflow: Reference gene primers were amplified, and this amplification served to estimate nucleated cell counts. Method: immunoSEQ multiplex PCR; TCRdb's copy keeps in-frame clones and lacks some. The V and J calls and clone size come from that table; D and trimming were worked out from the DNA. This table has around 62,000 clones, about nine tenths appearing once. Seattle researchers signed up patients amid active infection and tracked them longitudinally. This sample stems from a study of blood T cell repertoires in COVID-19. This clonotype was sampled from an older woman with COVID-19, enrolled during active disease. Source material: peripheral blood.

CDR3 amino acids: CASSESRGGQPQHF. CDR3 sequence (DNA): TGCGCCAGCAGTGAGTCGAGGGGAGGTCAGCCCCAGCATTTT. The V and J genes are TRBV10-2 and TRBJ1-5; D may be TRBD1 (5 bases). This CDR3 has 14 amino acids. The germline CDR1 and CDR2 sequences are WSHSY and SAAADI. Trimming pared 0 bases from V and 6 bases from J, leaving 9 bases between.